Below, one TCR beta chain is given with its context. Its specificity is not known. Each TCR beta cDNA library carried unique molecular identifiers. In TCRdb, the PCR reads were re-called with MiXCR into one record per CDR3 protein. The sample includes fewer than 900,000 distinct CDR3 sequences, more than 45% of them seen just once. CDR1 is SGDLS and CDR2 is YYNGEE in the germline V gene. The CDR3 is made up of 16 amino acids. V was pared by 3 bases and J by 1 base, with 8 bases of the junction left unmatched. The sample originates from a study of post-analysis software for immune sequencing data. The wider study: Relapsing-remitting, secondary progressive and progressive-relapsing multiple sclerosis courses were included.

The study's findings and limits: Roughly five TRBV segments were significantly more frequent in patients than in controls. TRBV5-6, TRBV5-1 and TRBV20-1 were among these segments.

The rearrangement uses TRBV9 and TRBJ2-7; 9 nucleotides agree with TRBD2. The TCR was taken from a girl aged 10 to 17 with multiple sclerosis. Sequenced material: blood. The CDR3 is CASSDRLAGVSYEQYF. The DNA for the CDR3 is TGTGCCAGCAGCGACCGATTAGCGGGAGTGTCCTACGAGCAGTACTTC.